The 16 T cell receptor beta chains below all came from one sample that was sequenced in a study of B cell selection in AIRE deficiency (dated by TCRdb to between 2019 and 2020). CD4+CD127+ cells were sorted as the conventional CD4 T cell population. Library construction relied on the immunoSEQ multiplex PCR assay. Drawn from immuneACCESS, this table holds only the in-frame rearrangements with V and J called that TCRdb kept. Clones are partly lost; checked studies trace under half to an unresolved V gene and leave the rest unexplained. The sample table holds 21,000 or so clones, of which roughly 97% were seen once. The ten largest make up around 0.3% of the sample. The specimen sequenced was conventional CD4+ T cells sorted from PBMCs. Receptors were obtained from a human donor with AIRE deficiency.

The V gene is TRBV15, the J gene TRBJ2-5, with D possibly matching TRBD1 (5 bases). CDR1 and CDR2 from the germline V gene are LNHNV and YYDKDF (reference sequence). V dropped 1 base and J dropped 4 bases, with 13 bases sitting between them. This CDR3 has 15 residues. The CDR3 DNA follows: TGTGCCACCAGCAGAGCGAAGGGGCTGTTAGAGACCCAGTACTTC. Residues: CATSRAKGLLETQYF.

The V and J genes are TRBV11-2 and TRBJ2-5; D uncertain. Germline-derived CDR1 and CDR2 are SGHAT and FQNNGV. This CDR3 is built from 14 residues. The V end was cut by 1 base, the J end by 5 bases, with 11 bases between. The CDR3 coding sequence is TGTGCCAGCAGCTTAGGGGTGTTGTGGGAGACCCAGTACTTC. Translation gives CASSLGVLWETQYF. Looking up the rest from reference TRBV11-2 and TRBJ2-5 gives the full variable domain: EAGVAQSPRYKIIEKRQSVAFWCNPISGHATLYWYQQILGQGPKLLIQFQNNGVVDDSQLPKDRFSAERLKGVDSTLKIQPAKLEDSAVYLCASSLGVLWETQYFGPGTRLLVL.

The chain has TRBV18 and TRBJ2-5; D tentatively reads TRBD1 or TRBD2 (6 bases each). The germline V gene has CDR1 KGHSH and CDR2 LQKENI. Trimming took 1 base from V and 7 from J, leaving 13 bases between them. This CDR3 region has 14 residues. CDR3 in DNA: TGTGCCAGCTCACCACAGGGGGGTCCCGGGACCCAGTACTTC. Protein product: CASSPQGGPGTQYF.

CDR3 sequence reads: CASRVERLTGELFF. The DNA for the CDR3 is TGTGCCAGCAGGGTCGAGCGGTTGACCGGGGAGCTGTTTTTT. V usage is TRBV13 and J usage is TRBJ2-2; D is possibly TRBD2 (5 bases). Trimming cost V 6 bases and J 5 bases, with 13 bases left between them. CDR1 and CDR2 from the germline V gene are PRHDT and FYEKMQ (reference sequence). The CDR3 contains 14 residues.

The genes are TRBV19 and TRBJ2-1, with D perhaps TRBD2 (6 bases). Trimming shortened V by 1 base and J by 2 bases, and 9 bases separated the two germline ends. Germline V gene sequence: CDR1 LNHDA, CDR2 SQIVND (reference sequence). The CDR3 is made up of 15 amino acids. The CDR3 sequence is CASSIGGKPYNEQFF. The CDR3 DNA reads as TGTGCCAGTAGTATAGGCGGGAAACCCTACAATGAGCAGTTCTTC.

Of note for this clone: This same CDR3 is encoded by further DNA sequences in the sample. This CDR3 reads CASSPAYEQYF. The DNA for the CDR3 is TGTGCCAGCTCACCTGCCTACGAGCAGTACTTC. The chain combines TRBV18 with TRBJ2-7; D not resolved. With 3 bases removed from V and 2 bases from J, the gap between germline ends came to 2 bases. The germline V gene has CDR1 KGHSH and CDR2 LQKENI. The CDR3 spans 11 residues.

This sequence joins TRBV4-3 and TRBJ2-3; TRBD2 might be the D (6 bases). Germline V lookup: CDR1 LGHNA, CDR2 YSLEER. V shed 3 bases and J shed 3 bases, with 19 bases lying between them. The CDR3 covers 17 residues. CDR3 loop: CASSQEGTHWGTDTQYF. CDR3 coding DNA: TGCGCCAGCAGCCAGGAGGGGACTCACTGGGGAACAGATACGCAGTATTTT.

The CDR3 coding sequence is TGTGCCAGCAGCGTAGGGGAGACCGAGACTATGGAACTGTTTTTT. Protein product: CASSVGETETMELFF. This chain joins TRBV9 and TRBJ1-4; D is unclear. V shed 0 bases and J shed 12 bases, with 18 bases lying between them. Germline V lookup: CDR1 SGDLS, CDR2 YYNGEE. CDR3 size: 15 residues.

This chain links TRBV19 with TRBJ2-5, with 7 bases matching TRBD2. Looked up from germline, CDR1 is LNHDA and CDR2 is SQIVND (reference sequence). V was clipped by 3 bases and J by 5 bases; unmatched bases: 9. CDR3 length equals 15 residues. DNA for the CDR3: TGTGCCAGTAGTATGGCCAGCGGGACGAGGGAGACCCAGTACTTC. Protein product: CASSMASGTRETQYF.

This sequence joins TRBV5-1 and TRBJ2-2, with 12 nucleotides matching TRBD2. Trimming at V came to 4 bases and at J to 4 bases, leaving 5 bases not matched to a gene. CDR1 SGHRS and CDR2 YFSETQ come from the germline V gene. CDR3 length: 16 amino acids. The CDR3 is CASSNRTSGATGELFF. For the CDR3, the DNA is TGCGCCAGCAGCAATCGGACTAGCGGGGCCACCGGGGAGCTGTTTTTT.

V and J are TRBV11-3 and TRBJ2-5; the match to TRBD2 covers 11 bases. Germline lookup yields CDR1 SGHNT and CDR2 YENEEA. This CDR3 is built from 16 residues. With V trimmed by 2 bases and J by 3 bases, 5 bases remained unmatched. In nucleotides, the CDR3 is TGTGCCAGCAGCTTACGGGCTAGCGGGGGGAAAGAGACCCAGTACTTC. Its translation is CASSLRASGGKETQYF. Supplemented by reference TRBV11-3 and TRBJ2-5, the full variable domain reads EAGVVQSPRYKIIEKKQPVAFWCNPISGHNTLYWYLQNLGQGPELLIRYENEEAVDDSQLPKDRFSAERLKGVDSTLKIQPAELGDSAVYLCASSLRASGGKETQYFGPGTRLLVL.

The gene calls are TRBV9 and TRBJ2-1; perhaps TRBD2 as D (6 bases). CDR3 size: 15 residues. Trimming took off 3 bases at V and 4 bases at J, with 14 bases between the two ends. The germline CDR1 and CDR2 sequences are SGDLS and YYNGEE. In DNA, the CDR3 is TGTGCCAGCAGCGCACCGGGACTCCTATACAATGAGCAGTTCTTC. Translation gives CASSAPGLLYNEQFF.

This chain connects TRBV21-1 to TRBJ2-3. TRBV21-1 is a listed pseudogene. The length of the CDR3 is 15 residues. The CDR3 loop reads CASSLLWDSTDTQYF. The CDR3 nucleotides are TGTGCCAGCAGCCTACTGTGGGACAGCACAGATACGCAGTATTTT.

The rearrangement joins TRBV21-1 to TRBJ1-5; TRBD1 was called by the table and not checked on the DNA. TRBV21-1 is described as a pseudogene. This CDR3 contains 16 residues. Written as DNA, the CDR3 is TGTGCCAGCAGCACACGATATACAGGGAGCAATCAGCCCCAGCATTTT. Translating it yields CASSTRYTGSNQPQHF.

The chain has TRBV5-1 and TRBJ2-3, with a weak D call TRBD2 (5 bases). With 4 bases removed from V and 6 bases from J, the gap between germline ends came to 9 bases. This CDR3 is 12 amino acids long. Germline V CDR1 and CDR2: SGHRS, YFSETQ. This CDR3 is CASSKDSDTQYF. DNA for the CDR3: TGCGCCAGCAGCAAGGACTCGGATACGCAGTATTTT.

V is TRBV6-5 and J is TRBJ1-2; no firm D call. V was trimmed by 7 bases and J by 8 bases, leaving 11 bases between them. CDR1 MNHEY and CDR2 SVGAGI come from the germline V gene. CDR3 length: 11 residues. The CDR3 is CASTKGWGYTF. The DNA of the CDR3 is TGTGCCAGCACCAAGGGATGGGGCTACACCTTC.